One and the same sample provided the 8 T cell receptor beta chains below, sequenced in a study of OX40 agonist ivuxolimab in advanced cancers. The table came from immunoSEQ multiplex PCR; TCRdb's copy has only in-frame clones and leaves some out. The sample carries roughly 19,000 clones, around 90% recorded once. The sequencing here drew on CD4+ or CD8+ T cells sorted from blood, taken in a trial of the OX40 agonist ivuxolimab. These receptors were collected from an adult with an advanced solid tumor such as melanoma, head and neck, liver or kidney cancer.

V gene TRBV9 combines with J gene TRBJ1-2; D perhaps matches TRBD1 (5 bases). The CDR3 loop spans 12 amino acids. CDR1 is SGDLS, CDR2 YYNGEE, per germline. The V end was cut by 3 bases, the J end by 14 bases, with 17 bases between. The CDR3 is CASSGAGESETF. The CDR3 coding sequence is TGTGCCAGCAGCGGCGCGGGGGAGTCTGAGACCTTC.

The sample holds a few counts of this clone. The J gene is TRBJ1-1, the V gene TRBV6-1; D is undetermined. Trimming left V 2 bases short and J 0 bases short, with 13 bases between. Germline V gene sequence: CDR1 MNHNS, CDR2 SASEGT. The CDR3 contains 16 residues. The CDR3 here is CASSEPRRAMNTEAFF. CDR3 nucleotides: TGTGCCAGCAGTGAACCAAGGCGAGCTATGAACACTGAAGCTTTCTTT.

V gene TRBV2 combines with J gene TRBJ2-1; D might be TRBD2 (6 bases). Trimming left V 4 bases short and J 3 bases short, with 16 bases between. The V gene's germline CDR1 is SNHLY and CDR2 FYNNEI. The CDR3 is 16 residues long. CDR3 nucleotide sequence: TGTGCCAGCAGTGCGGGTAAGGAGGGAAACTACAATGAGCAGTTCTTC. Residues: CASSAGKEGNYNEQFF.

The chain recombines TRBV15 with TRBJ2-2; no clear D. This CDR3 comprises 12 residues. CDR1 and CDR2 (germline): LNHNV, YYDKDF (reference sequence). V lost 8 bases and J 0 bases, leaving 4 bases between the germline ends. In DNA, the CDR3 is TGTGCCACCGAGCCGAACACCGGGGAGCTGTTTTTT. Protein product: CATEPNTGELFF.

The chain carries TRBV23-1 and TRBJ2-2; D unclear. TRBV23-1 is an ORF for which the function is uncertain. This CDR3 has 15 residues. V lost 2 bases to trimming and J lost 12 bases, with 19 bases between them. This chain's CDR3 is CASSQIRVPESKLFF. The CDR3 nucleotides are TGCGCCAGCAGTCAAATTAGGGTACCCGAGTCGAAGCTGTTTTTT.

V and J are TRBV27 and TRBJ1-2; possible D gene TRBD1, 6 bases. Trimming removed 2 bases at V and 3 bases at J, with 16 bases between. This CDR3 is built from 16 residues. The V gene's germline CDR1 is MNHEY and CDR2 SMNVEV (reference sequence). As DNA, the CDR3 is TGTGCCAGCAGTTTAACCCCAGGACAGTTCTACTATGGCTACACCTTC. Its translation is CASSLTPGQFYYGYTF.

The chain uses TRBV5-1 and TRBJ1-6; no definite D call. Germline values: CDR1 SGHRS, CDR2 YFSETQ. This CDR3 has 17 residues. The V gene lost 2 bases and the J gene lost 9 bases, with 21 bases spanning the gap. The CDR3 DNA sequence: TGCGCCAGCAGCTTCAACTCCCCTCTAGGGATAGGTTCACCCCTCCACTTT. Translating gives CASSFNSPLGIGSPLHF.

The chain recombines TRBV6-4 with TRBJ2-3; D gene unclear. V gave up 7 bases and J gave up 2 bases, with 16 bases separating them. Germline V CDR1 and CDR2: MRHNA, SNTAGT. CDR3 length: 15 amino acids. CDR3 DNA: TGTGCCAGCAAGAGGACGGTTGCACCCACAGATACGCAGTATTTT. Protein product: CASKRTVAPTDTQYF.